The rows below give T cell receptor beta chains drawn from one sample of a study of T-cell reconstitution after alpha-beta-depleted transplantation in children. One entry per CDR3 protein, called by TCRdb with MiXCR from the PCR reads. The sample has approximately 430,000 distinct CDR3 sequences; around 15% are singletons. The starting material was PBMCs, mostly from graft donor cells, obtained 360 days after TCRalphabeta/CD19-depleted stem cell transplant. These receptor sequences come from a boy younger than two who had a stem cell transplant for Wiskott-Aldrich syndrome, so the T cells may come from the graft donor. CDR3s include the opening cysteine and the closing phenylalanine or tryptophan. Fields, in order: V gene, CDR3 protein.

TRBV5-1 CASSLFAGDQETQYF
TRBV20-1 CSATLAGTFYEQYF
TRBV2 CASNPLGSSTDTQYF
TRBV6-6 CASNWSGNTIYF
TRBV24-1 CATSEGGSELFF
TRBV4-1 CASSQVPSSSYNEQFF
TRBV15 CATSRRASGAGNEQFF
TRBV6-2/TRBV6-3 CASSYRGQGHGSNQPQHF
TRBV20-1 CSASGQILAKNIQYF
TRBV10-3 CAISESGFSLEAFF
TRBV4-3 CASSQVPAGEDTQYF
TRBV4-1 CASSPTPSGGAYNEQFF
TRBV6-1 CASLTYGGNEQYF
TRBV30 CAWSSGVGGELFF